This T cell receptor beta chain was sequenced in a study of CD8+ T cells in alopecia areata. This clone was picked up one time. The authors extracted RNA and reverse transcribed it into cDNA as the sequencing template. Sequencing used immunoSEQ multiplex PCR; TCRdb keeps in-frame clones, though not all of them. The sample includes some 200,000 clones, roughly three fifths seen only once; the top ten take approximately 4.9%. Per germline, CDR1 SGHTA and CDR2 FQGNSA. This CDR3 comprises 15 residues. Trimming removed 7 bases at V and 0 bases at J, with 15 bases between. The sequenced sample consisted of CD8+ T cells sorted from blood. The sequence was obtained from a human donor in good health. V gene TRBV7-2 combines with J gene TRBJ1-1, with no clear D. The CDR3 protein is CASTRWGELNTEAFF. The CDR3 DNA follows: TGTGCCAGCACCCGTTGGGGTGAATTGAACACTGAAGCTTTCTTT.